This T cell receptor (beta chain) was recorded in a study of T-cell memory formation after mild COVID-19. This clonotype was recorded at least ten times. TCRdb itself ran the 5' RACE reads through MiXCR, one entry per CDR3 protein. Altogether approximately 290,000 distinct CDR3 sequences are present, about a sixth being singletons, with the ten largest covering 22%. CDR1 and CDR2 from the germline V gene are SGHRS and YFSETQ. CDR3 size: 14 residues. With 2 bases removed from V and 9 bases from J, the gap between germline ends came to 15 bases. The rearrangement joins TRBV5-1 to TRBJ2-1; a weak D match, TRBD2 (5 bases). The clonotype was recovered from a young man who had mild COVID-19 (a few samples of this study predate the infection). Cell type and time point are not known. Sequencing was performed on PBMCs or a T cell subset sorted from them (not recorded which). The CDR3 DNA is TGCGCCAGCAGCTTAGCGGTCGGAATGGGTGAGCAGTTCTTC. This codes for CASSLAVGMGEQFF.